The following is a T cell receptor beta chain sequence with its context. This sample is drawn from a study of blood T cells in healthy people across ages. Primed by a sample-barcoded 5' primer and a J-beta primer mix, a second PCR proceeded for roughly 7 to 12 cycles. Each CDR3 protein is one row after TCRdb ran MiXCR on the 5' RACE reads. The sample has just over 1 million distinct CDR3 sequences, less than 50% seen once; the top ten hold 15% to 20%. The CDR3 contains 14 residues. The V end lost 4 bases, the J end lost 4 bases, and 11 bases lay between the germline ends. The germline V gene has CDR1 LGHNA and CDR2 YNFKEQ.

This chain links TRBV4-2 with TRBJ2-1; D is possibly TRBD1 (6 bases). The source material was blood. This TCR was sampled from a woman aged 55-70 years in good health. The CDR3 DNA sequence: TGTGCCAGCAGCCCCGGTGGACAGTACAATGAGCAGTTCTTC. This translates into CASSPGGQYNEQFF.